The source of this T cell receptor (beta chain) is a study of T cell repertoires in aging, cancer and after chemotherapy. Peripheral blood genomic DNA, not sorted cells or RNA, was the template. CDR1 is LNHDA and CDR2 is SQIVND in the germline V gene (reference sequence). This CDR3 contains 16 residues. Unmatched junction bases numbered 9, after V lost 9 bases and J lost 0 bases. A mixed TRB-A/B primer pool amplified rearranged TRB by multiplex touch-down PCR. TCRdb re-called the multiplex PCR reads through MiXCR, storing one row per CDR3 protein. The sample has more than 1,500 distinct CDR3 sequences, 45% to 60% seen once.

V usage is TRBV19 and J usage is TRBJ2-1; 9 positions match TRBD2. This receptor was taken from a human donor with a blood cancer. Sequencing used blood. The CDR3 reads CARKSSGDSSYNEQFF. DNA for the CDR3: TGTGCCAGAAAATCTAGCGGGGACAGCTCCTACAATGAGCAGTTCTTC.